The clone carrying this T cell receptor (beta chain) was seen a single time. Its target is not known. The V end was cut by 4 bases, the J end by 8 bases, with 22 bases between. The CDR3 length is 16 residues. Germline CDR1 is SGHRS and CDR2 is YFSETQ. The source of the sample is a study of cytomegalovirus exposure and HLA in healthy donors. Study outcomes and limitations: Researchers reportedly found TCR beta sequences accurately predicted most subjects' HLA-A and HLA-B alleles. The authors confirmed in vitro that a few CMV-associated chains were specific for CMV antigens.

All donors participated as healthy donors of bone marrow. The PCR made use of 60 Vbeta and 13 Jbeta primers. Authors' methods: Later reanalysis found 60 million to 90 million unique TCR beta chains, about 10 million of them shared. Here immunoSEQ multiplex PCR was the method, and the copy in TCRdb shows in-frame clones only, minus some. V, J and clone size are those of that table, while D and trimming were read from the DNA. Here the sample spans roughly 100,000 clones, roughly 80% being singletons. The sequenced material came from PBMCs. The chain joins TRBV5-1 to TRBJ2-1, with D maybe TRBD2 (7 bases). The origin of this receptor is a man in his sixties in good health and CMV-seronegative. CDR3 nucleotide sequence: TGCGCCAGCAGCCCCGAGGGGGGGACCACGTACGATGAGCAGTTCTTC. It yields the protein CASSPEGGTTYDEQFF.